This is a list of T cell receptor beta chains from one sample in a study of blood T cell repertoires in COVID-19. TCRdb's copy holds only in-frame clones and misses some; the assay was immunoSEQ multiplex PCR. Found here are fewer than 110,000 clones, around 89% of them singletons; the top ten hold 6.8%. The sequenced sample was peripheral blood. The receptor source for this set is a man aged 50 to 60 with active or convalescent COVID-19. Each CDR3 is given with its conserved first and last residue. D genes are given only for firm matches. Size tells how often a clone was seen (once, few, many) or the class of an expanded clone, and some rows leave it out.

V	size	J	D	DNA	CDR3
TRBV2	once	TRBJ1-3	NA	TGTGCCAGCAGTGATGGAGGGGCAAACACCATATATTTT	CASSDGGANTIYF
TRBV10-3	NA	TRBJ1-2	NA	TGTGCCATCAGTGAGTCGAGGGCGTTCCTACATGGCTACACCTTC	CAISESRAFLHGYTF
TRBV6-5	NA	TRBJ2-5	NA	TGTGCCAGCTCCGGGGTGGAGACCCAGTACTTC	CASSGVETQYF
TRBV29-1	NA	TRBJ2-7	NA	TGCAGCGTTGGCTGGCGGTCCTACGAGCAGTACTTC	CSVGWRSYEQYF
TRBV10-1	few	TRBJ1-1	NA	TGCGCCAGCAGTGAGTCAACCGGAGCTGAAGCTTTCTTT	CASSESTGAEAFF
TRBV19	NA	TRBJ1-2	TRBD1	TGTGCCAGTAGTATTGCCTCGACAGGGGGCCAAGGCTACACCTTC	CASSIASTGGQGYTF
TRBV19	NA	TRBJ1-4	NA	TGTGCCAGTAGTATAGTGGGAGATGAAAAACTGTTTTTT	CASSIVGDEKLFF
TRBV7-8	NA	TRBJ2-3	NA	TGTGCCAGCAGCTTATCCCTGGTTGGCGGGGCAACAGATACGCAGTATTTT	CASSLSLVGGATDTQYF
TRBV5-1	NA	TRBJ2-3	TRBD2	TGCGCCAGTAGACTAGCGGGCCTCACAGATACGCAGTATTTT	CASRLAGLTDTQYF
TRBV18	NA	TRBJ1-6	NA	TGTGCCAGCTCACCACCAGGCGGATCACCCCTCCACTTT	CASSPPGGSPLHF
TRBV6-5	NA	TRBJ2-1	NA	TGTGCCAGCACCCCCGGGGCCTACAATGAGCAGTTCTTC	CASTPGAYNEQFF
TRBV4-1	NA	TRBJ2-2	TRBD2	TGCGCCAGCAGCCACTGGACTAGCGGGAGGTTTAAGGGCGGGGAGCTGTTTTTT	CASSHWTSGRFKGGELFF
TRBV28	once	TRBJ1-5	TRBD1	TGTGCCAGCAGTTTACTGGCAGGGGGTGGGCAGCCCCAGCATTTT	CASSLLAGGGQPQHF
TRBV7-8	NA	TRBJ2-1	NA	TGTGCCAGCACCTCACACATAAATGAGCAGTTCTTC	CASTSHINEQFF
TRBV7-2	NA	TRBJ2-1	TRBD2	TGTGCCAGCAGCTTAATGGCGGGAGGGGGTGAGCAGTTCTTC	CASSLMAGGGEQFF
TRBV29-1	NA	TRBJ1-1	NA	TGCAGCGTTGAGAGGCGACCCCTTTACTTT	CSVERRPLYF
TRBV2	NA	TRBJ2-1	NA	TGTGCCAGCAGTATCGCGGGGGCAAATGAGCAGTTCTTC	CASSIAGANEQFF
TRBV6-5	NA	TRBJ1-3	NA	TGTGCCAGCAGTTACTCGAGGGCAGGCTCTGGAAACACCATATATTTT	CASSYSRAGSGNTIYF
TRBV28	NA	TRBJ2-5	NA	TGTGCCAGCAGCCTGTACCAAGAGACCCAGTACTTC	CASSLYQETQYF
TRBV13	NA	TRBJ2-7	NA	TGTGCCAGCAGCTTATATCGTCGGCAGGGTTTAAGTTTC	CASSLYRRQGLSF
TRBV5-4	NA	TRBJ2-2	NA	TGTGCCAGCAGCTTGCCCAGGGGTACCGGGGAGCTGTTTTTT	CASSLPRGTGELFF
TRBV28	NA	TRBJ1-2	TRBD1	TGTGCCAGCAGACAAATTTGGGACAGGGGTTCTGCGGGCTATGGCTACACCTTC	CASRQIWDRGSAGYGYTF
TRBV19	NA	TRBJ2-1	TRBD2	TGTGCCAGTAGCGGGGGGGGCTCCTACAATGAGCAGTTCTTC	CASSGGGSYNEQFF
TRBV27	NA	TRBJ2-3	TRBD1	TGTGCCAGCAGTTTATCCGACAGGGTTCGGGGTACGCAGTATTTT	CASSLSDRVRGTQYF
TRBV6-5	NA	TRBJ2-7	TRBD1	TGTGCCAGCAGAGCGGGACAGGGAGGGATCCTCGAGCAGTACTTC	CASRAGQGGILEQYF
TRBV27	NA	TRBJ1-2	NA	TGTGCCAGCAGTTTAAGGAGGGACGGTGGCTACACCTTC	CASSLRRDGGYTF